This T cell receptor beta chain was retrieved from a study of cytomegalovirus exposure and HLA in healthy donors. Study overall: Out of approximately 170 million T cells, an earlier analysis found roughly 100 million unique TCR beta sequences in total. Study-level results: It was approximately 170 TCR beta chains that were listed as cytomegalovirus-associated.

Primers included in the PCR were 60 Vbeta and 13 Jbeta primers. Profiling relied on immunoSEQ multiplex PCR, and the TCRdb table lists in-frame clones only, not all of them. In the table there are 100,000 to 150,000 clones, roughly 80% of which are singletons. This CDR3 has 14 amino acids. In regard to this clone: What it recognizes is unknown.

The TCR originated in a man aged 18 to 29 in good health and CMV-seropositive. The chain uses TRBV21-1 and TRBJ1-1. TRBV21-1 is noted as a pseudogene. Sequencing was done on a sample of PBMCs. CDR3 sequence (DNA): TGTGCCAGCAGCAATTCGTCGGGACTGGGGGAAGCTTTCTTT. Protein product: CASSNSSGLGEAFF.